These 20 T cell receptor beta chains were sequenced from one sample in a study of low-dose radiotherapy and immunotherapy resistance in tumors. Both TCRalpha and TCRbeta chains were reverse transcribed with V-gene-specific primers. The PCR that amplified TCRs ran for about 20 cycles, relying on a constant-region primer and a V-primer adapter. TCRdb processed the reads anew with MiXCR; each CDR3 protein has one entry. The sample has about 20,000 distinct CDR3 sequences, around 67% seen once. These receptors originate from a human donor with advanced metastatic prostate, ovarian, gallbladder or colorectal cancer (not recorded which). This table probably holds off-target reads from a library built for another chain.

V gene TRBV5-6 combines with J gene TRBJ1-1; TRBD1 matches at 7 bases. The CDR3 covers 11 residues. Germline V gene data show CDR1 as SGHDT and CDR2 as YYEEEE. V lost 5 bases to trimming and J lost 11 bases; unmatched junction nucleotides: 6. The CDR3 here is CASSTTGAAFF. Here the CDR3 DNA reads TGTGCCAGCAGTACTACAGGGGCTGCTTTCTTT.

The chain carries TRBV6-5 and TRBJ1-1; D not resolved. V lost 2 bases to trimming and J lost 0 bases, with 13 bases between them. The CDR3 has 16 amino acids. In germline, CDR1 is MNHEY, CDR2 SVGAGI. The CDR3 DNA reads TGTGCCAGCAGTTACGTTACAGACCCCGTGAACACTGAAGCTTTCTTT. The encoded protein is CASSYVTDPVNTEAFF.

The CDR3 DNA follows: TGTGCCAGCAGCTTAGGGGACTGGGTCAATGAGCAGTTCTTC. This codes for CASSLGDWVNEQFF. V is TRBV7-2 and J is TRBJ2-1; a possible D gene is TRBD2 (6 bases). This CDR3 spans 14 amino acids. Between the trimmed V and J ends, which lost 1 base and 6 bases, there was a span of 10 bases. Germline CDR1 reads SGHTA; CDR2 reads FQGNSA.

The chain combines TRBV11-3 with TRBJ2-7; D not certain. The CDR3 is 13 residues long. The germline gives CDR1 SGHNT, CDR2 YENEEA. The ends were cut back, 5 bases at V and 6 bases at J, with 14 bases in the middle. CDR3 in DNA: TGTGCCAGCAGCCCGGGCGCGTTTGGCGAGCAGTACTTC. It codes for CASSPGAFGEQYF.

The chain couples TRBV4-3 to TRBJ1-1; D unresolved. There are 12 residues in the CDR3. V lost 4 bases and J lost 5, with 8 bases in between. Germline-derived CDR1 and CDR2 are LGHNA and YSLEER. CDR3 bases: TGCGCCAGCAGCCGAGCGGGGACTGAAGCTTTCTTT. This encodes CASSRAGTEAFF.

This chain uses TRBV7-8 with TRBJ1-5; D unresolved. Germline CDR1 is SGHVS and CDR2 is FQNEAQ. The CDR3 has 15 residues. The V end was cut by 1 base, the J end by 2 bases, with 9 bases between. As DNA, the CDR3 is TGTGCCAGCAGCTTAGTGATTTCGGGCAATCAGCCCCAGCATTTT. This sequence encodes CASSLVISGNQPQHF.

The sample holds a few counts of this clonotype. The V gene is TRBV7-3, the J gene TRBJ2-2; maybe TRBD1 (7 bases). V was trimmed by 0 bases and J by 0 bases, leaving 14 bases between them. This CDR3 is 18 amino acids long. Germline CDR1 and CDR2: SGHTA and FQGTGA. The CDR3, as DNA: TGTGCCAGCAGCTTAACGACCAGGGGGGCCGCGAACACCGGGGAGCTGTTTTTT. This translates into CASSLTTRGAANTGELFF.

This clonotype was picked up one time. The rearrangement uses TRBV20-1 and TRBJ1-1; D gene ambiguous. The germline gives CDR1 DFQATT, CDR2 SNEGSKA (reference sequence). This CDR3 has 11 residues. Trimming took off 1 base at V and 10 bases at J, with 10 bases between the two ends. In DNA, the CDR3 is TGCAGTGCTAGAGGGGTAGGGAGAGCTTTCTTT. Translation gives CSARGVGRAFF.

The V call is TRBV4-2, the J call TRBJ2-6; possibly TRBD2 for D (5 bases). The CDR3 spans 20 residues. Germline V gene sequence: CDR1 LGHNA, CDR2 YNFKEQ. V lost 0 bases, J lost 0 bases, and 18 bases lay in between. The CDR3 protein is CASSQDLPGSLPSGANVLTF. Written as DNA, the CDR3 is TGTGCCAGCAGCCAAGATCTTCCGGGGTCCCTACCCTCTGGGGCCAACGTCCTGACTTTC.

The chain recombines TRBV28 with TRBJ1-1; a weak D match, TRBD1 (6 bases). The CDR3 sequence is 13 residues long. CDR1 and CDR2 (germline): MDHEN, SYDVKM. V lost 2 bases and J 6 bases, leaving 10 bases between the germline ends. In nucleotides, the CDR3 is TGTGCCAGCAGTTTAACGGGGGCAGCTGAAGCTTTCTTT. Encoded protein: CASSLTGAAEAFF.

The chain uses TRBV6-8 and TRBJ2-7; TRBD2 matches at 8 bases. There are 16 residues in the CDR3. V lost 5 bases and J lost 0; bases outside the gene matches: 9. Germline V gene sequence: CDR1 MNHGY, CDR2 SAAAGT. The CDR3 spells CASSPPPSGRSYEQYF. CDR3 DNA sequence: TGTGCCAGCAGTCCCCCCCCTAGCGGGCGCTCCTACGAGCAGTACTTC.

The table lists this clonotype with a few counts. The rearrangement uses TRBV29-1 and TRBJ1-1; D is possibly TRBD1 (6 bases). Germline CDR1 and CDR2: SQVTM and ANQGSEA. The V gene lost 6 bases and the J gene lost 3 bases, with 17 bases spanning the gap. This CDR3 has 14 residues. CDR3 DNA: TGCAGCGTATGCAGGGGTGCGGGTGACACTGAAGCTTTCTTT. It specifies CSVCRGAGDTEAFF.

This clonotype was picked up a small number of times. The chain couples TRBV7-2 to TRBJ1-5, with D possibly being TRBD1 (5 bases). V gave up 1 base and J gave up 0 bases, with 10 bases separating them. Germline V gives CDR1 SGHTA, CDR2 FQGNSA. The CDR3 spans 16 residues. CDR3 nucleotide sequence: TGTGCCAGCAGCTTAGGACAGCCTTATAGCAATCAGCCCCAGCATTTT. It specifies CASSLGQPYSNQPQHF.

This clonotype was picked up a small number of times. V usage is TRBV6-2 or TRBV6-3 and J usage is TRBJ2-5; D uncertain. CDR3 size: 12 residues. Trimming took off 5 bases at V and 4 bases at J, with 8 bases between the two ends. Looked up from germline, CDR1 is MNHEY and CDR2 is SVGEGT. DNA for the CDR3: TGTGCCAGCAGTGAATTTCGAGAGACCCAGTACTTC. This gives the protein CASSEFRETQYF.

This clonotype was detected once. The rearrangement uses TRBV7-2 and TRBJ1-5, with D uncertain. V dropped 6 bases and J dropped 9 bases, with 24 bases sitting between them. CDR3 length: 16 residues. CDR1 and CDR2 (germline): SGHTA, FQGNSA. In DNA form, the CDR3 reads TGTGCCAGCAGTCGTGATTGGGGAGGGAAGTACGGGCCCCAGCATTTT. This encodes CASSRDWGGKYGPQHF.

The chain joins TRBV28 to TRBJ1-1, with no clear D. The V gene's germline CDR1 is MDHEN and CDR2 SYDVKM. The V end was cut by 7 bases, the J end by 0 bases, with 12 bases between. The CDR3 consists of 14 residues. CDR3: CASTLPSVNTEAFF. CDR3 nucleotides: TGTGCCAGCACCCTCCCGTCAGTGAACACTGAAGCTTTCTTT.

CDR3: CASSKDRAGLGSEAFF. The DNA of the CDR3 is TGTGCCAGCAGCAAAGATCGAGCGGGCCTTGGCTCTGAAGCTTTCTTT. This chain uses TRBV7-9 with TRBJ1-1; D is unclear. This CDR3 is built from 16 residues. Germline-derived CDR1 and CDR2 are SEHNR and FQNEAQ (reference sequence). Trimming removed 5 bases at V and 6 bases at J, with 22 bases between. Using reference TRBV7-9 and TRBJ1-1 for the parts outside the CDR3, the full variable domain is DTGVSQNPRHKITKRGQNVTFRCDPISEHNRLYWYRQTLGQGPEFLTYFQNEAQLEKSRLLSDRFSAERPKGSFSTLEIQRTEQGDSAMYLCASSKDRAGLGSEAFFGQGTRLTVV.

By frequency in the sample, this clonotype is medium-sized. The rearrangement uses TRBV5-5 and TRBJ2-1, with D unclear. The CDR3 extends over 13 amino acids. Germline CDR1 and CDR2: SGHKS and YYEKEE (reference sequence). The ends were cut back, 4 bases at V and 9 bases at J, with 14 bases in the middle. The CDR3 loop is CASSTDGRSEQFF. Written as DNA, the CDR3 is TGTGCCAGCAGCACGGACGGGCGGAGTGAGCAGTTCTTC.

The rearrangement uses TRBV28 and TRBJ1-6; D gene uncertain. V lost 2 bases to trimming and J lost 6 bases, with 8 bases between them. This CDR3 comprises 14 residues. The germline V gene has CDR1 MDHEN and CDR2 SYDVKM. The CDR3 DNA reads TGTGCCAGCAGTTTAGGCGGGGTTAATTCACCCCTCCACTTT. The encoded protein is CASSLGGVNSPLHF.

The V and J genes are TRBV2 and TRBJ2-3, with D possibly being TRBD1 or TRBD2 (5 bases each). The V gene's germline CDR1 is SNHLY and CDR2 FYNNEI. V was pared by 4 bases and J by 5 bases, with 10 bases between. The CDR3 covers 13 residues. In DNA, the CDR3 is TGTGCCAGCAGTGTGTCGGGGCGAGATACGCAGTATTTT. As protein: CASSVSGRDTQYF.